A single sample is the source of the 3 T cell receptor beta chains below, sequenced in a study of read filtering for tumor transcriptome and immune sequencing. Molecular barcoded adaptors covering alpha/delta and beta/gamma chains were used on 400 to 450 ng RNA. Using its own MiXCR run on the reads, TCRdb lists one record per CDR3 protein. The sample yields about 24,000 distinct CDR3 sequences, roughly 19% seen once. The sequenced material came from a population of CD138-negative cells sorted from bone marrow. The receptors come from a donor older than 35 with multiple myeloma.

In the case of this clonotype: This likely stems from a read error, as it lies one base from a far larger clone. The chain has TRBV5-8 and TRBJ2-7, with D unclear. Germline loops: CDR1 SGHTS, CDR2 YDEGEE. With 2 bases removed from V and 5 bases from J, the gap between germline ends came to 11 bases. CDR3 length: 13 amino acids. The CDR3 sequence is CASSFGSNHEQYF. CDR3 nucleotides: TGTGCCAGCAGCTTCGGATCCAACCACGAGCAGTACTTC.

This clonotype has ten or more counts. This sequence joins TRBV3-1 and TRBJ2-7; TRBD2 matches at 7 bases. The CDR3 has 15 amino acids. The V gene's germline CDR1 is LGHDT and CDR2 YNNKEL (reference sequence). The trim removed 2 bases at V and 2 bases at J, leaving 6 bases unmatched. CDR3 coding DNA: TGTGCCAGCAGCCAATTTCCTAGCGGCCCCTACGAGCAGTACTTC. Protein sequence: CASSQFPSGPYEQYF.

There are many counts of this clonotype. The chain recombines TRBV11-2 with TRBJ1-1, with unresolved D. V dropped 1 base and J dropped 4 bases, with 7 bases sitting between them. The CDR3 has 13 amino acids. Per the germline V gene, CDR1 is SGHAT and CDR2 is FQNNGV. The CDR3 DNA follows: TGTGCCAGCAGCTTAGTTTTAGGCACTGAAGCTTTCTTT. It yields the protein CASSLVLGTEAFF. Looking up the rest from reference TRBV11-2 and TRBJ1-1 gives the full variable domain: EAGVAQSPRYKIIEKRQSVAFWCNPISGHATLYWYQQILGQGPKLLIQFQNNGVVDDSQLPKDRFSAERLKGVDSTLKIQPAKLEDSAVYLCASSLVLGTEAFFGQGTRLTVV.